The TCR beta chain under discussion was sequenced for a study of molecular identifiers for immune sequencing clone quantification (dated by TCRdb to 2016 to 2018). Turning to the overall study: For a replicate experiment, RNA from roughly 18,000 or 92,000 naive CD8 T cells was divided into five aliquots, and four of the five aliquots were sequenced. This methods study benchmarked molecular-identifier clustering-based TCR repertoire sequencing (MIDCIRS) and TCR RNA copy counting, using CD8 T cells to do so.

Libraries came from PCR. The sequencing machine was an Illumina HiSeq 4000. Bulk TCR libraries were generated as previously described, with the TCR primers listed in Table S5 used. The Qiagen AllPrep DNA/RNA kit was used to purify total RNA. Before any analysis, reads coming from multiple sequencing runs of the same library were combined into one pool. Regarding the original processing steps: Reads were retained only if their TCR constant sequence matched exactly, and those retained reads were trimmed to 150 nt and grouped according to their 12-nt molecular barcodes. Reads in each barcode group were sub-clustered using a 15% Levenshtein threshold, and a quality-weighted consensus sequence was built for each RNA molecule. Non-functional sequences were discarded, and so were lower-count sequences lying one edit away from another sequence. Based on a fit of two negative binomial distributions, barcode sub-clusters having less than 20% of the maximum read count were discarded. The public reads were reanalyzed by TCRdb: fastp trimming at Q25, MiXCR alignment, in-frame beta chains only. Each CDR3 protein gets just one entry, which takes the most common genes and DNA from the rows behind it. The V and J calls and clone size are TCRdb's, not the authors'. The sample table shows over 600,000 distinct CDR3 sequences, and less than 20% are seen once. 0.85% of the sample comes from the top ten.

What the authors observed across the whole study: Modeling indicated roughly 3.3 TCR RNA copies recovered per cell, compared with around 10 by digital PCR, which implies a capture efficiency of approximately 31%. In CMV-specific effector cells, clones with more than 20 RNA copies contained over 98% of molecules, whereas in naive cells such clones contained under 1% of molecules. Identical TCR molecules sharing a barcode could cause highly expanded clone sizes to be underestimated. Without barcode sub-clustering, chimeric consensus sequences inflated TCR diversity; chimeras reached as high as 47%. The naive libraries included spiked-in Jurkat TCR RNA (roughly nine copies' worth), and this Jurkat TCR RNA is not part of the donor repertoire. Spiked-in Jurkat TCR RNA equivalent to a single cell was reported to be detectable even among fewer than 1.2 million naive CD8 T cells.

Libraries of naive CD8 T cells were generated from roughly 18,000 to 920,000 sorted cells, with 10%, 30% or 50% of the purified RNA used. On a BD FACSAria II, naive CD8 T cells were FACS-sorted as CD8+CD4-CCR7+CD45RA+ and collected into RLT Plus buffer. To test detection sensitivity, Jurkat RNA equal to fewer than 13 TCR copies was added to samples of about 19,000-1,100,000 naive CD8 T cells. Enrichment of CD8 T cells was performed with RosetteSep CD8+ T Cell Enrichment Cocktail and Ficoll-Paque, after which ACK red cell lysis was carried out. Per the germline V gene, LGHNA is the CDR1 and YSLEER is the CDR2. The CDR3 contains 15 residues, cysteine and phenylalanine counted. Left in the record is the CDR3 DNA by itself, 45 bases read in frame from the first base. V lost 3 bases and J lost 1 base, and the count of bases not matched to a germline gene is 3. As to this clonotype: Its target antigen remains unknown. No base quality information exists; no much larger clone differs at one position.

The sample was naive CD8+ T cells from blood, with Jurkat cell RNA spiked in. This specimen's cell subset or site label, interpreted: FACS-sorted CD8+CD4-CCR7+CD45RA+ naive T cells. The receptor was isolated from a human donor in good health. Some libraries in this study had Jurkat cell RNA spiked in. The V and J genes are TRBV4-3 and TRBJ2-7; 10 nucleotides in the junction match TRBD1. The CDR3 corresponds to CASSHGTGDSYEQYF. The bases are TGCGCCAGCAGCCACGGGACAGGGGATTCCTACGAGCAGTACTTC.